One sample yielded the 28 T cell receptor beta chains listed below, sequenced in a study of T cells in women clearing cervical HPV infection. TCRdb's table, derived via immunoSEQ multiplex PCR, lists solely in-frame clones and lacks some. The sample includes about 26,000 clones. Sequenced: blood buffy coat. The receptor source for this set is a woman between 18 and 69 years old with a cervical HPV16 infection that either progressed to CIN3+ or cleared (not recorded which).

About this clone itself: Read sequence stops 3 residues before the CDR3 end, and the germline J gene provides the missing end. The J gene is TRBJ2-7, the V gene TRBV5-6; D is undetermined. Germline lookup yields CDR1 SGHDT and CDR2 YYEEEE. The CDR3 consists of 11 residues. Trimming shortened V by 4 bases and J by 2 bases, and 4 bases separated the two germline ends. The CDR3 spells CASSRAYEQYF. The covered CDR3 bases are TGTGCCAGCAGCCGCGCCTACGAG. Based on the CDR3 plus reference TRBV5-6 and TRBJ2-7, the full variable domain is DAGVTQSPTHLIKTRGQQVTLRCSPKSGHDTVSWYQQALGQGPQFIFQYYEEEERQRGNFPDRFSGHQFPNYSSELNVNALLLGDSALYLCASSRAYEQYFGPGTRLTVT.

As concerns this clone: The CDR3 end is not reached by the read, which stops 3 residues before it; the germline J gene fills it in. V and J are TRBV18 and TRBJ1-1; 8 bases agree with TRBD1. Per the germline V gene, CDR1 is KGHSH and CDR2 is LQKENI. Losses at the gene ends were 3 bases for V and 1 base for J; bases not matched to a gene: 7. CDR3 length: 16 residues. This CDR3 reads CASSPTTGVANTEAFF. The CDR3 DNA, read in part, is TGTGCCAGCTCACCGACGACAGGGGTGGCGAACACTGAA.

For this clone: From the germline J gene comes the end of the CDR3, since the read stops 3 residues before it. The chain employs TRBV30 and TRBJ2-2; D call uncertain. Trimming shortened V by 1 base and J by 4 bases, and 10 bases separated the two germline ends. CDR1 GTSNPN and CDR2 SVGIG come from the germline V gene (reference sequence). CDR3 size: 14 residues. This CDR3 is CAWSEGLGTGELFF. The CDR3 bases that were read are TGTGCCTGGAGTGAAGGGCTCGGCACCGGGGAG. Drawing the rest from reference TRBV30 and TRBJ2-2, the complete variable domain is SQTIHQWPATLVQPVGSPLSLECTVEGTSNPNLYWYRQAAGRGLQLLFYSVGIGQISSEVPQNLSASRPQDRQFILSSKKLLLSDSGFYLCAWSEGLGTGELFFGEGSRLTVL.

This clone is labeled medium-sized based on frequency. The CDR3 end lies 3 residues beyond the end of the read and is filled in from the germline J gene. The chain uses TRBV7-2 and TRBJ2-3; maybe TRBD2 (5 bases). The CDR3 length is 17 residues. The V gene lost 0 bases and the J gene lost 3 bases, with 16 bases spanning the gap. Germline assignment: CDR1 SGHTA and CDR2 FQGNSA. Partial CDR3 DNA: TGTGCCAGCAGCTTAGCGCTAACTAGTATGACGACAGATACG. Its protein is CASSLALTSMTTDT. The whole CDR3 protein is CASSLALTSMTTDTQYF.

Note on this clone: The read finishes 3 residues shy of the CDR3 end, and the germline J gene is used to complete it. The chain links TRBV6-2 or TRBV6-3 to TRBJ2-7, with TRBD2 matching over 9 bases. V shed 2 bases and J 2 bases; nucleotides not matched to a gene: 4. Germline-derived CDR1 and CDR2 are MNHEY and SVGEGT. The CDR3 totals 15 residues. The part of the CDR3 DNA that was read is TGTGCCAGCAGTTACGGGCTAGCGGGGACCTACGAG. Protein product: CASSYGLAGTYE. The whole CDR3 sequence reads CASSYGLAGTYEQYF.

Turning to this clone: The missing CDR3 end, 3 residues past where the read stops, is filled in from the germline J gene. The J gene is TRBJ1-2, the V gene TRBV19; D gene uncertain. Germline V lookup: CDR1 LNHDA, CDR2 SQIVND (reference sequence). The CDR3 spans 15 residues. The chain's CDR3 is CASSRGLAETYDYTF. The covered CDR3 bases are TGTGCCAGTAGTAGAGGACTAGCGGAGACCTACGAC. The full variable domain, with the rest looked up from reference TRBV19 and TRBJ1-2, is DGGITQSPKYLFRKEGQNVTLSCEQNLNHDAMYWYRQDPGQGLRLIYYSQIVNDFQKGDIAEGYSVSREKKESFPLTVTSAQKNPTAFYLCASSRGLAETYDYTFGSGTRLTVV.

Partial CDR3 DNA: TGTGCCAGCAGTGTAGAGAGGAACACTGAA. Translated, it gives CASSVERNTE. The whole CDR3 sequence reads CASSVERNTEAFF. The J gene is TRBJ1-1, the V gene TRBV6-1, with D hard to call. The CDR3 extends 3 residues past the end of the read, so its final part is completed from the germline J gene. Germline V gene data show CDR1 as MNHNS and CDR2 as SASEGT. The CDR3 totals 13 residues. Trimming removed 4 bases from V and 1 base from J, with 7 bases in between.

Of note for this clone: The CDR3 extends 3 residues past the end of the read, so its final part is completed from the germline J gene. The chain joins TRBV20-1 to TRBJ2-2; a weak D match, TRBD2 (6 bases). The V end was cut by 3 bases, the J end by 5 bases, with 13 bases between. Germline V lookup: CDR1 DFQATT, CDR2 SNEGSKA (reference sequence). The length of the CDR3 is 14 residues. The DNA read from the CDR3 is TGCAGTGCTAGTGGCCCCCGGGGGACCGGGGAG. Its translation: CSASGPRGTGE. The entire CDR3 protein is CSASGPRGTGELFF.

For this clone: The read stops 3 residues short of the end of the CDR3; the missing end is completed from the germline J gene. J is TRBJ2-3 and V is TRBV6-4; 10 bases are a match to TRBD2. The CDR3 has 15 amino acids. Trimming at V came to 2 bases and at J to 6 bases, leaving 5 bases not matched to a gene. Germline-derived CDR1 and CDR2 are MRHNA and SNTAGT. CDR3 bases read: TGTGCCAGCAGTGACGGTCCTAGCGGGGGTGATACG. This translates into CASSDGPSGGDT. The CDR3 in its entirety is CASSDGPSGGDTQYF.

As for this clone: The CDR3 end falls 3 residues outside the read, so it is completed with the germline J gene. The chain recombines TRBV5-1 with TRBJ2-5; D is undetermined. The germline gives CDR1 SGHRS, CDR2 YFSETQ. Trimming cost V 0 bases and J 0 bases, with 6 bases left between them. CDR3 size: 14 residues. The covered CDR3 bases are TGCGCCAGCAGCTTGGTACCTAACCAAGAGACC. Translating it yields CASSLVPNQET. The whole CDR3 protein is CASSLVPNQETQYF.

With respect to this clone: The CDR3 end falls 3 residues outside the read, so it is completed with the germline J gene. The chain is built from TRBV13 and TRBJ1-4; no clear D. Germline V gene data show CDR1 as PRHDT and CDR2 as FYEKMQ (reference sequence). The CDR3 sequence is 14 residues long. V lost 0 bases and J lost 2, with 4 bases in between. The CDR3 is CASSLGLTNEKLFF. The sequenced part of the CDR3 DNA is TGTGCCAGCAGCTTAGGCCTCACTAATGAAAAA.

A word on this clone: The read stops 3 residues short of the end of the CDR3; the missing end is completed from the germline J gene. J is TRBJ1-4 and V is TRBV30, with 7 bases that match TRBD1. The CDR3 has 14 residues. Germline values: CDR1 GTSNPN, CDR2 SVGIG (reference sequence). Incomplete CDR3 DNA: TGTGCCAGGAAGGGACAGTCGAATAATTCACCA. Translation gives CARKGQSNNSP. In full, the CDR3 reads CARKGQSNNSPLFF.

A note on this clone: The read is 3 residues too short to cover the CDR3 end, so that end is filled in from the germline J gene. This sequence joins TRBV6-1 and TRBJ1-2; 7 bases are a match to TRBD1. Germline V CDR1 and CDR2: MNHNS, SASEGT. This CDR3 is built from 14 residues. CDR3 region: CASSAEGQITDYTF. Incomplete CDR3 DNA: TGTGCCAGCAGTGCGGAGGGACAGATTACCGAC.

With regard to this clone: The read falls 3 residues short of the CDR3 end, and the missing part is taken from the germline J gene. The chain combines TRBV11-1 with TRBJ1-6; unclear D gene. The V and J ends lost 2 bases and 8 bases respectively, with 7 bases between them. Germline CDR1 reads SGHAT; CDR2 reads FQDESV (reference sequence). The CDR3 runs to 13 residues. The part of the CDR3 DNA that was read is TGTGCCAGCAGCTTAAAAAGGGATTCACCC. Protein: CASSLKRDSP. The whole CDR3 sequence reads CASSLKRDSPLHF. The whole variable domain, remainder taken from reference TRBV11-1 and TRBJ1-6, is EAEVAQSPRYKITEKSQAVAFWCDPISGHATLYWYRQILGQGPELLVQFQDESVVDDSQLPKDRFSAERLKGVDSTLKIQPAELGDSAMYLCASSLKRDSPLHFGNGTRLTVT.

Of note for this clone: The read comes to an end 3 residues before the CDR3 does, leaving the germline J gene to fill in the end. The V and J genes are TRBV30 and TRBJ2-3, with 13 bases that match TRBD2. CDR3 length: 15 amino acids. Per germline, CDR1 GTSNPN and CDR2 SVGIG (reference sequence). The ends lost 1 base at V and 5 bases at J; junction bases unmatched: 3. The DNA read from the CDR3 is TGTGCCTGGAGTGATCGGACTAGCGGGGGAGATACG. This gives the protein CAWSDRTSGGDT. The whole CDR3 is CAWSDRTSGGDTQYF.

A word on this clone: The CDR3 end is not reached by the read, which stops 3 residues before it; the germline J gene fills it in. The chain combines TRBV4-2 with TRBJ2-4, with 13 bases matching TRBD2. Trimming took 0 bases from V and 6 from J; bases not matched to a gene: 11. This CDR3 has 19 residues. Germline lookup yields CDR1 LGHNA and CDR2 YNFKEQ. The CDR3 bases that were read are TGTGCCAGCAGCCAAGATTCGGGCACTAGCGGGGGGGTGGGAAACATT. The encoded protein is CASSQDSGTSGGVGNI. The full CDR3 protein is CASSQDSGTSGGVGNIQYF.

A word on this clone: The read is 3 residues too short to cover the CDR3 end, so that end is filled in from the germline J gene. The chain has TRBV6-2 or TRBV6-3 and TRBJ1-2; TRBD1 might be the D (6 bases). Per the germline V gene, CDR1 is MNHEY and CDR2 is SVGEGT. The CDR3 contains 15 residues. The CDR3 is CASSSGNRVKNIYTF. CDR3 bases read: TGTGCCAGCAGTTCCGGAAACAGGGTGAAAAACATC.

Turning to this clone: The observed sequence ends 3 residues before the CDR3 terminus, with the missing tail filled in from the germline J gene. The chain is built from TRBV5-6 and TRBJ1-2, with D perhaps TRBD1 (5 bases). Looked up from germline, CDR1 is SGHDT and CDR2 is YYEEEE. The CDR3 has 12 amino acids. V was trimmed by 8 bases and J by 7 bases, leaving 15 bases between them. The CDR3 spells CARIQVMVGYTF. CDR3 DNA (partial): TGTGCCAGGATACAGGTAATGGTTGGC.

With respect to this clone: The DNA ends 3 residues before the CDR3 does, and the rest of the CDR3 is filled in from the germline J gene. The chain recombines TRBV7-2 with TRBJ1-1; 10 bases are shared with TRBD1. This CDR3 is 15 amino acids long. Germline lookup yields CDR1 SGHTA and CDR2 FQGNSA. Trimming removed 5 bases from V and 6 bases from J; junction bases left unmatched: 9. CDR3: CASSSTGQGFAEAFF. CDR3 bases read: TGTGCCAGCAGCAGCACGGGACAGGGGTTCGCTGAA.

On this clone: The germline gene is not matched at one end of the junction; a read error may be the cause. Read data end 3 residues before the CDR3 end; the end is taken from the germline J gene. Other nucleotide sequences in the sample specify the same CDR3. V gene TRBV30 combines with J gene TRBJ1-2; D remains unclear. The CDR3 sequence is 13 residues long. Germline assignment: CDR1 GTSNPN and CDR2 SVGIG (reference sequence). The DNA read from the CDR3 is TGTGCCTTCACTCGCGGGCGGTCCTATGGA. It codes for CAFTRGRSYG. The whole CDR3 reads CAFTRGRSYGYTF.

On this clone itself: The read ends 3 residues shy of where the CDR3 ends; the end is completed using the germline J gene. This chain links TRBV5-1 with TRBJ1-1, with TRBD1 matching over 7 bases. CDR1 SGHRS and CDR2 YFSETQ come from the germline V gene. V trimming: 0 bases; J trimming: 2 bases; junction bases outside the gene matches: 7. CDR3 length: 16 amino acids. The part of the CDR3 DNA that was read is TGCGCCAGCAGCTTGGCCGGTTCAGGGGGAAACACTGAA. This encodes CASSLAGSGGNTE. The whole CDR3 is CASSLAGSGGNTEAFF.

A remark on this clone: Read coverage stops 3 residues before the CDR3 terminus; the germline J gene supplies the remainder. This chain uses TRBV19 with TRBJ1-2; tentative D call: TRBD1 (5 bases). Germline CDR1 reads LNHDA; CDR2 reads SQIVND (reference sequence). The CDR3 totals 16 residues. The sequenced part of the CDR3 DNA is TGTGCCAGTAGTACCAGCAGAGCGGGGGATATGTACGAC. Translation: CASSTSRAGDMYD. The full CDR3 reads CASSTSRAGDMYDYTF.

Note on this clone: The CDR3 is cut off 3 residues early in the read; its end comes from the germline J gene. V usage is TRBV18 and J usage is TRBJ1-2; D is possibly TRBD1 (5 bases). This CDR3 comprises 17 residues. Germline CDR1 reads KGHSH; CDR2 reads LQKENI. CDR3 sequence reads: CASSPTAGTSGYNDYTF. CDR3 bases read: TGTGCCAGCTCACCAACCGCCGGGACTAGCGGTTACAATGAC.

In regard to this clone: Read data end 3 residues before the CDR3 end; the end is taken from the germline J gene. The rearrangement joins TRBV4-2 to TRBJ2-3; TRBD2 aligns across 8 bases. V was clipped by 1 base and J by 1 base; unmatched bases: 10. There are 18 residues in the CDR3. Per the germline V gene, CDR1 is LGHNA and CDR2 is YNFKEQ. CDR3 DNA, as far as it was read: TGTGCCAGCAGCCAAGTTAAAATGGCGGGGGGAGGCACAGATACG. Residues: CASSQVKMAGGGTDT. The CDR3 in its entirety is CASSQVKMAGGGTDTQYF.

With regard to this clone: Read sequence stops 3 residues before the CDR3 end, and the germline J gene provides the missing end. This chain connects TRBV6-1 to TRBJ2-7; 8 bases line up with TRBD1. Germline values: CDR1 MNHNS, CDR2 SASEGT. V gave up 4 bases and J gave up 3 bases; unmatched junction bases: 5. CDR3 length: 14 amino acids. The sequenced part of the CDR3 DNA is TGTGCCAGCAGTGTCTCTACAGGGGGCTACGAG. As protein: CASSVSTGGYE. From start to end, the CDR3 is CASSVSTGGYEQYF.

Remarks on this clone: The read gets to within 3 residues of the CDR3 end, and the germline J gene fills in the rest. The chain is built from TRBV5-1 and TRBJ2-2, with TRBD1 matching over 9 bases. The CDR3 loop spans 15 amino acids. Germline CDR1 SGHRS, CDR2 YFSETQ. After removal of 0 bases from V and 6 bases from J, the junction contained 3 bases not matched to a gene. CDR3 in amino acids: CASSLDRGHPGELFF. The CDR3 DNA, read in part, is TGCGCCAGCAGCTTGGACAGGGGGCATCCCGGGGAG.

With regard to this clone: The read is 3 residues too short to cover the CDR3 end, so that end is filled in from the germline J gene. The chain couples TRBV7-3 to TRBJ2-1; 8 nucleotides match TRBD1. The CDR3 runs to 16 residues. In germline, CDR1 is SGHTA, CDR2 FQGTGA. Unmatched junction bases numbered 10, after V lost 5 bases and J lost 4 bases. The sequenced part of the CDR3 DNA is TGTGCCAGCAGCCGATTGAGGCAGGGGGCTTACAATGAG. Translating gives CASSRLRQGAYNE. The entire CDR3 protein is CASSRLRQGAYNEQFF.

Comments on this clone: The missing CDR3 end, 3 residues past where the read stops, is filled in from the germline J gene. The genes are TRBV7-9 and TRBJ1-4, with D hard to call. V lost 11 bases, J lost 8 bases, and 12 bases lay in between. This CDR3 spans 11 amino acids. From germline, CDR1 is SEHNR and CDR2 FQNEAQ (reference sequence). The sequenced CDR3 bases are TGTGCCGTACAGCCATCCGAAAAA. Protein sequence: CAVQPSEK. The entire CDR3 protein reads CAVQPSEKLFF. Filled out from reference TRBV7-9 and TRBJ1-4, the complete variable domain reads DTGVSQNPRHKITKRGQNVTFRCDPISEHNRLYWYRQTLGQGPEFLTYFQNEAQLEKSRLLSDRFSAERPKGSFSTLEIQRTEQGDSAMYLCAVQPSEKLFFGSGTQLSVL.